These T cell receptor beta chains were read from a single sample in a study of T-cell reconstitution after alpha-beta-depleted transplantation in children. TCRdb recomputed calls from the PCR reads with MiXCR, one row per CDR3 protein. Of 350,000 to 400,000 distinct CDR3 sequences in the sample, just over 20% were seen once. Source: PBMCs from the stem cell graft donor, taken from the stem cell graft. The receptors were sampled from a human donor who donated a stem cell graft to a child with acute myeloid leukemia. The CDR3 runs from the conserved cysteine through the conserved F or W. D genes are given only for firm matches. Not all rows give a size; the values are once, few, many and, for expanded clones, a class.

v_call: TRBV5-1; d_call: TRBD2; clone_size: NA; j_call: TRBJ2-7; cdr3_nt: TGCGCCAGCAGCTTGGGGACTAGACAATACGAGCAGTACTTC; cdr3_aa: CASSLGTRQYEQYF
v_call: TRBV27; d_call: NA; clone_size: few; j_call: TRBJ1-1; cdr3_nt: TGTGCCAGCAGTTTATACGGGGCGACTGAAGCTTTCTTT; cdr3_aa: CASSLYGATEAFF
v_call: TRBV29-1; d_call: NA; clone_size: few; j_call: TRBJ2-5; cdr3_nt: TGCAGCGGAAATGTAAAGGGGGAGACCCAGTACTTC; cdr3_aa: CSGNVKGETQYF
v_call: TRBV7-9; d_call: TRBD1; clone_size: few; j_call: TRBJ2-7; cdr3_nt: TGTGCCAGCACCCGCCAGGGACAGGGGGCCTACGAGCAGTACTTC; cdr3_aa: CASTRQGQGAYEQYF
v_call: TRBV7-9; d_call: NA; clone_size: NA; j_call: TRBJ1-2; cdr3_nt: TGTGCCAGCAGCCGACAAACCGACGCCTACACCTTC; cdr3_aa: CASSRQTDAYTF
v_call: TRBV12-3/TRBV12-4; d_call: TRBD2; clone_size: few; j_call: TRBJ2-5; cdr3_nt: TGTGCCAGCAGTTCGATAGCGGGAAGGCGAGGGGAGACCCAGTACTTC; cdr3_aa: CASSSIAGRRGETQYF
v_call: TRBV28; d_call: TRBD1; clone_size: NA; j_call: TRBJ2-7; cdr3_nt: TGTGCCAGCAACCCCCAGACAGGGAGCTCCTACGAGCAGTACTTC; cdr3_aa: CASNPQTGSSYEQYF
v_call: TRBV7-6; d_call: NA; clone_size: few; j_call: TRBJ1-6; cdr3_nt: TGTGCCAGCAGCCAGGGGAATTCACCCCTCCACTTT; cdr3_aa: CASSQGNSPLHF
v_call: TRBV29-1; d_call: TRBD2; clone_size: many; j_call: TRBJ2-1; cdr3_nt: TGCAGCGTTTCGACTAGCGGTAACAATGAGCAGTTCTTC; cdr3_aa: CSVSTSGNNEQFF
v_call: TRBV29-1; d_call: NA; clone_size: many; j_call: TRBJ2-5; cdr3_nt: TGCAGCGTTGACAGTGGTGGAGAGACCCAGTACTTC; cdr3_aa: CSVDSGGETQYF
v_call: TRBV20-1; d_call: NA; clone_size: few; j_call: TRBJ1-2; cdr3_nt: TGCAGTGCGACGGTTAGTGATGGCTACACCTTC; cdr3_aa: CSATVSDGYTF